This T cell receptor (beta chain) was recovered during a study of T-cell reconstitution after alpha-beta-depleted transplantation in children. Preparation of the TCRbeta library was carried out with unique molecular identifiers. One entry per CDR3 protein, called by TCRdb with MiXCR from the PCR reads. Here the sample spans under 450,000 distinct CDR3 sequences, roughly 14% being singletons. V was shortened by 4 bases and J by 3 bases, with 13 bases between the two germline ends. Germline V gene sequence: CDR1 SQVTM, CDR2 ANQGSEA. CDR3 length: 13 residues. This clonotype occurred many times. The source material was PBMCs, sampled from the stem cell graft. This clonotype was obtained from a human donor who donated a stem cell graft to a child with Fanconi anemia. The V and J genes are TRBV29-1 and TRBJ2-7; D is possibly TRBD1 or TRBD2 (5 bases each). CDR3 amino acids: CSVAGPEIYEQYF. The CDR3 nucleotides read TGCAGCGTTGCGGGACCGGAGATCTACGAGCAGTACTTC.